Each of the 6 T cell receptor beta chains below was sequenced from the same sample in a study of cytomegalovirus exposure and HLA in healthy donors. The PCR contained 60 Vbeta and 13 Jbeta primers. The repertoire was sequenced with immunoSEQ multiplex PCR; TCRdb's copy has only in-frame clones and lacks some. The table has about 100,000 clones, roughly 71% seen once. Material: PBMCs. The receptors derive from a woman aged 18-35 years in good health and CMV-seropositive.

This clone was seen only once. J is TRBJ2-1 and V is TRBV6-6; 7 bases fit TRBD1. The CDR3 covers 13 residues. Germline CDR1 reads MNHNY; CDR2 reads SVGAGI (reference sequence). The J segment lost 6 bases and the V segment lost 8 bases, leaving 7 bases of the junction unmatched. The CDR3 nucleotides are TGTGCCAGCGACATGACAGGGCCCAATGAGCAGTTCTTC. The encoded protein is CASDMTGPNEQFF.

The V gene is TRBV6-6, the J gene TRBJ2-5; TRBD1 matches 10 bases. Germline trimming cut 6 bases from V and 4 bases from J; bases unmatched to any gene: 8. The CDR3 extends over 15 amino acids. Germline CDR1 is MNHNY and CDR2 is SVGAGI (reference sequence). Here the CDR3 reads CASSLDRGKGETQYF. DNA for the CDR3: TGTGCCAGCAGCCTGGACAGGGGGAAGGGAGAGACCCAGTACTTC.

The chain is built from TRBV9 and TRBJ2-2; TRBD2 agrees at 10 bases. The trim removed 0 bases at V and 0 bases at J, leaving 5 bases unmatched. Germline lookup yields CDR1 SGDLS and CDR2 YYNGEE. CDR3 length: 18 amino acids. The CDR3 reads CASSVVIAGGANTGELFF. The CDR3 DNA reads as TGTGCCAGCAGCGTAGTAATAGCGGGGGGCGCGAACACCGGGGAGCTGTTTTTT. Variable domain in full (rest from reference TRBV9 and TRBJ2-2): DSGVTQTPKHLITATGQRVTLRCSPRSGDLSVYWYQQSLDQGLQFLIQYYNGEERAKGNILERFSAQQFPDLHSELNLSSLELGDSALYFCASSVVIAGGANTGELFFGEGSRLTVL.

This chain links TRBV7-9 with TRBJ2-7; D is perhaps TRBD2 (7 bases). Trimming took 1 base from V and 3 from J, leaving 16 bases between them. The CDR3 contains 16 residues. Germline CDR1 reads SEHNR; CDR2 reads FQNEAQ (reference sequence). CDR3 sequence: CASSLGGGGSIYEQYF. Written as DNA, the CDR3 is TGTGCCAGCAGCTTAGGGGGCGGGGGCAGTATCTACGAGCAGTACTTC.

The chain has TRBV5-1 and TRBJ1-3, with D possibly TRBD1 on 6 matching bases. The germline V gene has CDR1 SGHRS and CDR2 YFSETQ. The CDR3 is 14 amino acids. Trimming removed 7 bases at V and 0 bases at J, with 11 bases between. CDR3 protein: CASSDRASGNTIYF. As DNA, the CDR3 is TGCGCCAGCTCGGACAGAGCCTCTGGAAACACCATATATTTT.

The chain employs TRBV7-9 and TRBJ1-6; 9 nucleotides match TRBD1. The CDR3 extends over 15 amino acids. V dropped 6 bases and J dropped 5; count of bases not matched to a gene: 5. CDR1 and CDR2 from the germline V gene are SEHNR and FQNEAQ (reference sequence). The CDR3 coding sequence is TGTGCCAGCAGAGGGACAGGGTCCAATAATTCACCCCTCCACTTT. Translation: CASRGTGSNNSPLHF.